These T cell receptor beta chains were read from a single sample in a study of a mutant IDH1 vaccine in newly diagnosed glioma. Their antigen targets remain unknown. This table comes from immunoSEQ multiplex PCR, and its TCRdb copy is limited to in-frame clones, with some not included. Of approximately 35,000 clones detected, 85% to 90% appear once; the ten largest clones hold approximately 2.4%. The sample was PBMCs, taken from a glioma patient whose treatment included an IDH1 peptide vaccine. These receptors originate from a man aged 35 to 55 with glioma. Both conserved end residues are part of each CDR3. D genes are given only for firm matches. Expanded clones get a size class; other rows say once, few or many, or leave the size out.

j_call d_call clone_size v_call cdr3_nt cdr3_aa
TRBJ1-4 . . TRBV28 TGTGCCAGCAGTTCCGAGACCTCAACTAATGAAAAACTGTTTTTT CASSSETSTNEKLFF
TRBJ1-2 . . TRBV7-2 TGTGCCAGCAGCCACAGACCTCAGGGGAACTATGGCTACACCTTC CASSHRPQGNYGYTF
TRBJ2-3 TRBD2 . TRBV10-3 TGTGCCATCAGTGAGCGGGGGGATAGCACAGATACGCAGTATTTT CAISERGDSTDTQYF
TRBJ2-7 TRBD2 . TRBV6-6 TGTGCCAGCAGTTACTCGATGCGGCGGGAGGGCGGGGAGCAGTACTTC CASSYSMRREGGEQYF
TRBJ1-6 . . TRBV29-1 TGCAGCATTCTACTGCGACGGGACTTGCAAGGATCACCCCTCCACTTT CSILLRRDLQGSPLHF
TRBJ2-5 TRBD1 . TRBV11-2 TGTGCCAGCAGCCGCCAGGGGGCGCAAGGGGAGACCCAGTACTTC CASSRQGAQGETQYF
TRBJ2-5 TRBD2 once TRBV5-6 TGTGCCAGCAGCTTGCCCCTAGCGGGAGGGTCGGAGACCCAGTACTTC CASSLPLAGGSETQYF
TRBJ1-1 TRBD1 . TRBV18 TGTGCCAGCTCAGGGACAGGGAGGACTGAAGCTTTCTTT CASSGTGRTEAFF
TRBJ2-2 TRBD2 . TRBV28 TGTGCCAGCAGTTCCCTGGGACTAGCGGGAGTATTAACCGGGGAGCTGTTTTTT CASSSLGLAGVLTGELFF
TRBJ2-3 . . TRBV5-1 TGCGCCAGCAGCCCGGACAGCTCCTATACGCAGTATTTT CASSPDSSYTQYF
TRBJ2-2 . . TRBV25-1 TGTGCCAGCAGTGGGACCGCGCCCAACACCGGGGAGCTGTTTTTT CASSGTAPNTGELFF
TRBJ2-2 . . TRBV4-2 TGTGCCAGCAGCCAACTTAACGGCCCCGGGGAGCTGTTTTTT CASSQLNGPGELFF
TRBJ1-5 . few TRBV7-6 TGTGCCAGCAGTTTGCTGAGCAATCAGCCCCAGCATTTT CASSLLSNQPQHF